This T cell receptor (beta chain) comes out of a study of identifying expanded T cells in peripheral blood (dated by TCRdb to the late 2010s). Some background on the complete study: Technical replicates were generated by sequencing separate aliquots of the same genomic DNA pool, and four replicates were compared pairwise.

During the collection period, no infections or other immune events were recorded for the healthy donors. Time-dependent variance in a beta-binomial model of T-cell clone differential abundance was calibrated using healthy-donor blood repertoires as a training cohort. There were some ten healthy donors in the training cohort, of whom 3 were female and 7 were male. Donor ages ranged from about 29 to 65 years, with an average of about 44 years. Whole blood was collected from each healthy donor at three time points spaced approximately 2 weeks apart and obtained from a commercial supplier. Genomic DNA was extracted from unsorted whole blood for immunosequencing. From cysteine to phenylalanine, the CDR3 is 16 amino acids long. The sequence is cut down to CDR3 DNA, 48 bases in frame from base 1. Deletion took 0 bases off V and 7 bases off J, with a span of 18 bases between the germline ends. Per the germline V gene (reference sequence), SGHNT is the CDR1 and YYREEE is the CDR2.

Overall study outcomes, separate from this receptor: Across all healthy-donor time intervals, the beta-binomial model significantly cut both the number of clones called differentially abundant and the false-positive rate. The authors expected that over much longer intervals, such as months to years, biological variance in healthy repertoires might increase even further. Across all healthy donors, variance in clone template counts between approximately two-week samples was found to increase significantly with total template count. The binomial model flagged roughly 1.3 differentially abundant clones between technical replicates but around 15 over around 2 weeks and over 18 over about four weeks.

Comment on this clone: Its target antigen remains unknown. No qualities accompany the bases; no much larger clone lies one base away.

The immunoSEQ Assay, which uses bias-controlled multiplex PCR amplification of genomic DNA, was used to profile TCRbeta CDR3 regions. The study's processing was this. The absolute abundance of each unique TCRbeta CDR3 region was quantified after sequences were collapsed and filtered. Two models were used to test differential abundance: a binomial model (Fisher-equivalent) and a beta-binomial model that adds time-dependent variance fitted from healthy donors. Clones with fewer than 5 combined templates were removed, and a clone was called differentially abundant if the clone's Benjamini-Hochberg FDR was below 0.01. The form v = (b*log(k)+a)^2 was used to model beta-binomial variance as a function of total template count across the two samples. TCRdb took over this immuneACCESS table, retaining in-frame rearrangements with V and J assigned. Such tables are incomplete; in checked studies, under half of the missing clones stem from an unresolved V gene, and the remainder is unexplained. The DNA gave D and trimming, while V, J and clone size come from that table. The sample table records 70,000 to 100,000 clones; approximately 83% of these occur just once. Together, the top ten hold around 5.6% of the sample.

This chain is built from TRBV5-4 and TRBJ2-3; the D gene may be TRBD1 or TRBD2, since each aligns over 6 bases. The sample was blood. The receptor comes from a person aged 18 to 75 in good health. Here the CDR3 is given as CASSLAGRRGVNTQYF. The DNA sequence is given as TGTGCCAGCAGCTTGGCGGGCAGGAGGGGGGTCAATACGCAGTATTTT. Supplemented by the reference TRBV5-4 and TRBJ2-3 proteins around the CDR3, the complete variable domain is ETGVTQSPTHLIKTRGQQVTLRCSSQSGHNTVSWYQQALGQGPQFIFQYYREEENGRGNFPPRFSGLQFPNYSSELNVNALELDDSALYLCASSLAGRRGVNTQYFGPGTRLTVL.